A single TCR beta chain is shown here with its context. This sample stems from a study of blood T cell repertoires in COVID-19. Across the study: Acute and convalescent COVID-19 specimens originated in the United States, Italy and Spain. T cells, B-cell-depleted T cells, or PBMCs provided the cDNA or gDNA that served as material.

Germline V lookup: CDR1 SNHLY, CDR2 FYNNEI. CDR3 length: 14 amino acids. The V and J ends lost 6 bases and 5 bases, in that order; junction bases with no gene match: 5. Using immunoSEQ multiplex PCR, the repertoire was profiled, and TCRdb retains in-frame clones only, with some absent. The sample yields some 240,000 clones, about 79% seen once. Sequences were obtained from peripheral blood. This TCR was sampled from a woman in her 40s who had recovered from COVID-19. The chain links TRBV2 to TRBJ1-1; TRBD1 aligns across 11 bases. The CDR3 DNA reads TGTGCCAGCAGGGCGGACAGGGGGCAGACTGAAGCTTTCTTT. Amino acid sequence: CASRADRGQTEAFF.